These 4 T cell receptor beta chains came from one sample sequenced in a study of T cell repertoires in cytomegalovirus infection. These TCRs' antigens remain unknown. Using its own MiXCR run on the reads, TCRdb lists one record per CDR3 protein. The data hold some 940,000 distinct CDR3 sequences, with 31% observed a single time. Sample: cultured CD8+ T cells from PBMCs, taken from culture after CMV antigen stimulation. Receptors originate from a human donor in good health (CMV status not recorded). Some clones in this sample may be carry-over from other donors' samples.

This chain links TRBV4-1 with TRBJ2-4, with no clear D. Trimming took 0 bases from V and 5 from J, leaving 5 bases between them. The germline gives CDR1 MGHRA, CDR2 YSYEKL. The CDR3 is 13 amino acids. The CDR3 is CASSQERENIQYF. The CDR3 bases are TGCGCCAGCAGCCAAGAAAGGGAAAACATTCAGTACTTC.

This clonotype was seen ten or more times. The V gene is TRBV7-2, the J gene TRBJ2-7; possible D gene TRBD2, 7 bases. CDR3 length: 15 residues. CDR1 SGHTA and CDR2 FQGNSA come from the germline V gene. The V end was cut by 5 bases, the J end by 2 bases, with 16 bases between. The CDR3 nucleotides read TGTGCCAGCAGCCTAGGGGGGGGGGCCCCCTACGAGCAGTACGTC. Translated, it gives CASSLGGGAPYEQYV.

CDR3 DNA: TGTGCCAGCAGCCAAGATGAATGGGGCAGGTACGAGCAGTACTTC. Protein sequence: CASSQDEWGRYEQYF. This sequence joins TRBV4-2 and TRBJ2-7; D may be TRBD1 (5 bases). Trimming took off 0 bases at V and 4 bases at J, with 13 bases between the two ends. The V gene's germline CDR1 is LGHNA and CDR2 YNFKEQ. CDR3 size: 15 residues.

The chain has TRBV7-9 and TRBJ2-7; 7 nucleotides line up with TRBD2. This CDR3 comprises 14 residues. The V segment lost 5 bases and the J segment 3 bases; nucleotides outside the gene matches: 7. Germline V gives CDR1 SEHNR, CDR2 FQNEAQ (reference sequence). This CDR3 is CASSPMGRVYEQYF. In DNA, the CDR3 is TGTGCCAGCAGCCCCATGGGGAGGGTCTACGAGCAGTACTTC.